Presented here are 15 T cell receptor beta chains from one specimen sequenced in a study of T cell changes during pregnancy in multiple sclerosis. TCRdb keeps only in-frame clones here, not all; method: immunoSEQ multiplex PCR. Of about 40,000 clones listed, 88% are singletons. The specimen comprised peripheral blood, sampled in the first trimester of pregnancy. Receptors were obtained from a female donor in good health, enrolled as a control in a pregnancy study.

This chain joins TRBV2 and TRBJ2-2, with 10 bases aligning to TRBD2. Trimming took 3 bases from V and 5 from J; bases not matched to a gene: 12. Looked up from germline, CDR1 is SNHLY and CDR2 is FYNNEI. This CDR3 has 18 amino acids. CDR3 loop: CASSDGRLAGVLTGELFF. In nucleotides, the CDR3 is TGTGCCAGCAGTGATGGGCGGCTAGCGGGGGTTTTAACCGGGGAGCTGTTTTTT.

The rearrangement uses TRBV6-4 and TRBJ2-1; 7 bases map to TRBD1. After removal of 8 bases from V and 7 bases from J, the junction contained 11 bases not matched to a gene. Looked up from germline, CDR1 is MRHNA and CDR2 is SNTAGT. The length of the CDR3 is 14 residues. The DNA for the CDR3 is TGTGCCAGCTCCAGGGGGACCGAGGAGAATGAGCAGTTCTTC. This sequence encodes CASSRGTEENEQFF.

The chain has TRBV30 and TRBJ2-5; 9 bases line up with TRBD1. Germline CDR1 and CDR2: GTSNPN and SVGIG (reference sequence). The trim removed 2 bases at V and 2 bases at J, leaving 3 bases unmatched. CDR3 size: 14 residues. The CDR3 reads CAWSPGTGQETQYF. Written as DNA, the CDR3 is TGTGCCTGGAGTCCCGGGACAGGGCAAGAGACCCAGTACTTC.

This clone occurred many times. This chain joins TRBV7-7 and TRBJ2-7; TRBD2 matches 9 bases. CDR1 SSHAT and CDR2 FNYEAQ come from the germline V gene (reference sequence). Germline trimming cut 7 bases from V and 3 bases from J; bases unmatched to any gene: 10. There are 15 residues in the CDR3. The CDR3 region has the DNA TGTGCCAGCACCGGCCCCAGCGGGGGGTTCTACGAGCAGTACTTC. This gives the protein CASTGPSGGFYEQYF.

This chain connects TRBV7-3 to TRBJ2-3, with TRBD2 matching over 13 bases. V trimming: 2 bases; J trimming: 3 bases; junction bases outside the gene matches: 5. The CDR3 has 17 amino acids. Per the germline V gene, CDR1 is SGHTA and CDR2 is FQGTGA. The CDR3 DNA sequence: TGTGCCAGCAGCTTAGGGAAGACTAGCGGGGGGACAGATACGCAGTATTTT. Translated: CASSLGKTSGGTDTQYF.

This clone was counted a single time. The V and J genes are TRBV19 and TRBJ2-7; 9 bases align to TRBD1. The CDR3 has 14 residues. The V gene's germline CDR1 is LNHDA and CDR2 SQIVND (reference sequence). V was pared by 5 bases and J by 3 bases, with 5 bases of the junction left unmatched. DNA for the CDR3: TGTGCCAGTAGTCCGACAGGGGGTTTCTACGAGCAGTACTTC. Protein sequence: CASSPTGGFYEQYF. Filled out from reference TRBV19 and TRBJ2-7, the complete variable domain reads DGGITQSPKYLFRKEGQNVTLSCEQNLNHDAMYWYRQDPGQGLRLIYYSQIVNDFQKGDIAEGYSVSREKKESFPLTVTSAQKNPTAFYLCASSPTGGFYEQYFGPGTRLTVT.

In its sample, this clone was seen a few times. The chain combines TRBV5-6 with TRBJ2-7, with 14 bases identical to TRBD2. V lost 5 bases, J lost 3 bases, and 4 bases stayed unmatched. The CDR3 contains 15 residues. Germline V lookup: CDR1 SGHDT, CDR2 YYEEEE. As DNA, the CDR3 is TGTGCCAGCAGATCCGGACTAGCGGGAGGCTACGAGCAGTACTTC. Its protein is CASRSGLAGGYEQYF. The full variable domain, its missing parts supplied by reference TRBV5-6 and TRBJ2-7, is DAGVTQSPTHLIKTRGQQVTLRCSPKSGHDTVSWYQQALGQGPQFIFQYYEEEERQRGNFPDRFSGHQFPNYSSELNVNALLLGDSALYLCASRSGLAGGYEQYFGPGTRLTVT.

The genes are TRBV30 and TRBJ1-5; 8 nucleotides line up with TRBD1. The V and J ends lost 0 bases and 5 bases, in that order; junction bases with no gene match: 0. The length of the CDR3 is 13 residues. Looked up from germline, CDR1 is GTSNPN and CDR2 is SVGIG (reference sequence). This chain's CDR3 is CAWSVQGDQPQHF. CDR3 DNA sequence: TGTGCCTGGAGTGTACAGGGGGATCAGCCCCAGCATTTT. Full variable domain (rest looked up from reference TRBV30 and TRBJ1-5): SQTIHQWPATLVQPVGSPLSLECTVEGTSNPNLYWYRQAAGRGLQLLFYSVGIGQISSEVPQNLSASRPQDRQFILSSKKLLLSDSGFYLCAWSVQGDQPQHFGDGTRLSIL.

V usage is TRBV9 and J usage is TRBJ2-1, with 7 bases lining up with TRBD2. The CDR3 is 20 residues long. Germline V gene data show CDR1 as SGDLS and CDR2 as YYNGEE. V gave up 0 bases and J gave up 7 bases; unmatched junction bases: 22. The CDR3 coding sequence is TGTGCCAGCAGCGTAGAGGCGGGAGCGAGGGCCAGGGCACACAGGAATGAGCAGTTCTTC. Protein product: CASSVEAGARARAHRNEQFF. Based on the CDR3 plus reference TRBV9 and TRBJ2-1, the full variable domain is DSGVTQTPKHLITATGQRVTLRCSPRSGDLSVYWYQQSLDQGLQFLIQYYNGEERAKGNILERFSAQQFPDLHSELNLSSLELGDSALYFCASSVEAGARARAHRNEQFFGPGTRLTVL.

Here the CDR3 DNA reads TGTGCCAGCATGGGGGGACGCACAGATACGCAGTATTTT. This sequence encodes CASMGGRTDTQYF. The chain carries TRBV2 and TRBJ2-3; the D gene is possibly TRBD2 (6 bases). V was trimmed by 7 bases and J by 1 base, leaving 9 bases between them. CDR1 is SNHLY, CDR2 FYNNEI, per germline. This CDR3 has 13 residues.

This clone was counted once. V is TRBV6-6 and J is TRBJ1-1, with 11 bases lining up with TRBD1. Germline V gene data show CDR1 as MNHNY and CDR2 as SVGAGI (reference sequence). The CDR3 has 15 residues. Trimming took 6 bases from V and 1 from J; bases not matched to a gene: 4. The CDR3 here is CASRRTGGGNTEAFF. CDR3 in DNA: TGTGCCAGCAGACGGACAGGGGGCGGGAACACTGAAGCTTTCTTT.

The genes are TRBV19 and TRBJ2-3, with unresolved D. This CDR3 region has 14 residues. The ends were cut back, 5 bases at V and 0 bases at J, with 9 bases in the middle. Per the germline V gene, CDR1 is LNHDA and CDR2 is SQIVND (reference sequence). The CDR3: CASSVRGSTDTQYF. As DNA, the CDR3 is TGTGCCAGTAGTGTCAGAGGAAGCACAGATACGCAGTATTTT. Full variable domain (remainder filled in from reference TRBV19 and TRBJ2-3): DGGITQSPKYLFRKEGQNVTLSCEQNLNHDAMYWYRQDPGQGLRLIYYSQIVNDFQKGDIAEGYSVSREKKESFPLTVTSAQKNPTAFYLCASSVRGSTDTQYFGPGTRLTVL.

The chain employs TRBV5-1 and TRBJ2-5; TRBD2 might be the D (6 bases). V was pared by 4 bases and J by 0 bases, with 13 bases between. The germline CDR1 and CDR2 sequences are SGHRS and YFSETQ. CDR3 length: 15 residues. CDR3 DNA sequence: TGCGCCAGCAGCCGAGTGGGACTCGACCAAGAGACCCAGTACTTC. Amino acid sequence: CASSRVGLDQETQYF. Full variable domain (remainder filled in from reference TRBV5-1 and TRBJ2-5): KAGVTQTPRYLIKTRGQQVTLSCSPISGHRSVSWYQQTPGQGLQFLFEYFSETQRNKGNFPGRFSGRQFSNSRSEMNVSTLELGDSALYLCASSRVGLDQETQYFGPGTRLLVL.

The chain links TRBV11-2 to TRBJ2-3; D ambiguous. Germline V gene data show CDR1 as SGHAT and CDR2 as FQNNGV. The V end lost 1 base, the J end lost 4 bases, and 3 bases lay between the germline ends. The CDR3 covers 12 residues. This chain's CDR3 is CASSLGADTQYF. CDR3 DNA: TGTGCCAGCAGCTTAGGAGCAGATACGCAGTATTTT.

V usage is TRBV9 and J usage is TRBJ2-2; 8 bases are shared with TRBD1. The germline CDR1 and CDR2 sequences are SGDLS and YYNGEE. With V trimmed by 2 bases and J by 4 bases, 7 bases remained unmatched. The CDR3 totals 16 residues. The CDR3 DNA reads TGTGCCAGCAGCGTGGAGACAGGGGCGTCCACCGGGGAGCTGTTTTTT. This encodes CASSVETGASTGELFF.